This record concerns one T cell receptor (beta chain) sequence. Its target is not known. The sample originates from a study of shared clonotypes between healthy human individuals. Looking at the study overall: Each donor's CD8 memory used one plate, CD8 naive two, each CD4 subset three. Study-level points and caveats: Of the naive CD4 clonotypes, around 5.2% were shared across several donors.

The method was immunoSEQ multiplex PCR; TCRdb's version includes in-frame clones alone and lacks a portion of them. The sample includes a few million clones, 93% of them seen just once. Division of CD4+ cells produced a CD45RA+ naive subset and a CD45RA-negative memory subset. Germline CDR1 SQVTM, CDR2 ANQGSEA. The CDR3 contains 12 residues. V was cut by 4 bases and J by 4 bases, with 10 bases left in between. The clonotype was recovered from a young man in good health. Some clones in this sample may be carry-over from other donors' samples. The chain employs TRBV29-1 and TRBJ1-2; a possible D gene is TRBD1 (6 bases). Sequenced sample: naive CD4+ T cells from PBMCs. This sample's subset: CD45RA+ positively selected. The CDR3 is CSVVGGVYGYTF. The CDR3 nucleotides read TGCAGCGTTGTAGGGGGGGTCTATGGCTACACCTTC.